The 13 T cell receptor beta chains presented below share a single source sample, sequenced in a study of siplizumab effects on memory and regulatory T cells. Using immunoSEQ multiplex PCR, the repertoire was profiled, and TCRdb retains in-frame clones only, with some absent. The sample consists of several thousand clones, nearly 70% of them appearing once. Material: effector memory CD8+ T cells sorted from blood. Subset noted: unstimulated CD8+ effector memory T cells. The receptors derive from a human donor in good health.

V and J are TRBV5-4 and TRBJ2-3; D is possibly TRBD2 (6 bases). The CDR3 has 16 residues. Germline CDR1 is SGHNT and CDR2 is YYREEE (reference sequence). The V end lost 0 bases, the J end lost 0 bases, and 11 bases lay between the germline ends. The CDR3 reads CASSLGGDSSTDTQYF. CDR3 bases: TGTGCCAGCAGCTTGGGCGGGGACTCTAGCACAGATACGCAGTATTTT.

The chain recombines TRBV6-4 with TRBJ2-2; 12 bases line up with TRBD1. Unmatched junction bases numbered 1, after V lost 2 bases and J lost 6 bases. From germline, CDR1 is MRHNA and CDR2 SNTAGT. The CDR3 contains 15 residues. The CDR3 loop is CASSDGTGGAGELFF. CDR3 DNA sequence: TGTGCCAGCAGTGACGGGACAGGGGGCGCCGGGGAGCTGTTTTTT.

The chain joins TRBV7-2 to TRBJ1-1; TRBD1 aligns across 8 bases. This CDR3 spans 15 amino acids. Germline V lookup: CDR1 SGHTA, CDR2 FQGNSA. The J segment lost 1 base and the V segment lost 3 bases, leaving 4 bases of the junction unmatched. CDR3 region: CASSLPGQGNTEAFF. The DNA of the CDR3 is TGTGCCAGCAGCTTGCCCGGACAGGGGAACACTGAAGCTTTCTTT.

This clone was observed a few times. The chain is built from TRBV11-2 and TRBJ2-1; TRBD2 might be the D (5 bases). Trimming cost V 1 base and J 5 bases, with 15 bases left between them. This CDR3 contains 16 residues. Germline V gives CDR1 SGHAT, CDR2 FQNNGV. The CDR3 DNA follows: TGTGCCAGCAGCTTAGGTGCGACTACTACCGACAATGAGCAGTTCTTC. It codes for CASSLGATTTDNEQFF. Supplemented by reference TRBV11-2 and TRBJ2-1, the full variable domain reads EAGVAQSPRYKIIEKRQSVAFWCNPISGHATLYWYQQILGQGPKLLIQFQNNGVVDDSQLPKDRFSAERLKGVDSTLKIQPAKLEDSAVYLCASSLGATTTDNEQFFGPGTRLTVL.

This chain uses TRBV5-1 with TRBJ2-7; 12 bases match TRBD2. This CDR3 comprises 14 residues. Looked up from germline, CDR1 is SGHRS and CDR2 is YFSETQ. Trimming removed 8 bases from V and 7 bases from J; junction bases left unmatched: 10. CDR3 in DNA: TGCGCCAGTGCCCTAGCGGGAGGGTATGTTGAGCAGTACTTC. Protein sequence: CASALAGGYVEQYF.

This clone was seen a handful of times. The chain has TRBV6-5 and TRBJ2-7; 8 positions match TRBD1. Germline lookup yields CDR1 MNHEY and CDR2 SVGAGI. The trim removed 5 bases at V and 3 bases at J, leaving 6 bases unmatched. The length of the CDR3 is 14 residues. In nucleotides, the CDR3 is TGTGCCAGCAGTCGGACAGGGACTCACTACGAGCAGTACTTC. Encoded protein: CASSRTGTHYEQYF.

Written as DNA, the CDR3 is TGTGCCAGCAGTTCCCGGGCTGTCGGTAGGACCGGGGAGCTGTTTTTT. Protein product: CASSSRAVGRTGELFF. The chain couples TRBV2 to TRBJ2-2; D is ambiguous. The V end was cut by 5 bases, the J end by 5 bases, with 18 bases between. Germline CDR1 is SNHLY and CDR2 is FYNNEI. The length of the CDR3 is 16 residues.

This clone is a singleton in its sample. This chain uses TRBV6-5 with TRBJ1-3; tentatively, D is TRBD1 (6 bases). The CDR3 is 14 residues long. From germline, CDR1 is MNHEY and CDR2 SVGAGI. V lost 4 bases and J lost 3, with 10 bases in between. The CDR3 spells CASSLTGFGNTIYF. The CDR3 region has the DNA TGTGCCAGCAGTTTAACAGGGTTTGGAAACACCATATATTTT.

The chain employs TRBV6-1 and TRBJ1-2; D is perhaps TRBD1 (6 bases). V was clipped by 0 bases and J by 5 bases, with 19 bases between them. CDR3 length: 17 amino acids. Per the germline V gene, CDR1 is MNHNS and CDR2 is SASEGT. The CDR3 sequence is CASSEALGAAGPYGYTF. DNA of the CDR3: TGTGCCAGCAGTGAAGCTCTGGGGGCGGCAGGTCCTTATGGCTACACCTTC.

The V and J genes are TRBV7-9 and TRBJ2-7; either TRBD1 or TRBD2 may fit D (5 bases each). Germline lookup yields CDR1 SEHNR and CDR2 FQNEAQ (reference sequence). This CDR3 spans 15 amino acids. The V end lost 2 bases, the J end lost 6 bases, and 17 bases lay between the germline ends. CDR3 in amino acids: CASSLRDGTPPEQYF. The CDR3 DNA sequence: TGTGCCAGCAGCTTAAGGGACGGGACGCCCCCCGAGCAGTACTTC.

The chain joins TRBV27 to TRBJ2-3, with D uncertain. Trimming left V 1 base short and J 1 base short, with 9 bases between. Germline values: CDR1 MNHEY, CDR2 SMNVEV (reference sequence). CDR3 length: 15 residues. CDR3 amino acids: CASSLFSLGTDTQYF. CDR3 nucleotide sequence: TGTGCCAGCAGTTTATTTTCCCTGGGCACAGATACGCAGTATTTT.

This clone has only a few counts. The rearrangement links TRBV5-6 to TRBJ2-7; the D is unclear. Trimming took off 3 bases at V and 1 base at J, with 11 bases between the two ends. CDR1 is SGHDT and CDR2 is YYEEEE in the germline V gene. CDR3 length equals 14 residues. The CDR3 bases are TGTGCCAGCAGCTATACAGTAGGGTCCTACGAGCAGTACTTC. Translated: CASSYTVGSYEQYF.

There are a few counts of this clone. The genes are TRBV6-1 and TRBJ2-1; D not certain. V lost 1 base and J lost 6, with 10 bases in between. The CDR3 contains 14 residues. The V gene's germline CDR1 is MNHNS and CDR2 SASEGT. As DNA, the CDR3 is TGTGCCAGCAGTGAAGGGATAGGCCCCAATGAGCAGTTCTTC. Amino acid sequence: CASSEGIGPNEQFF.